Following are 20 T cell receptor beta chains from one sample sequenced in a study of blood T cells in healthy people across ages. PCR was performed a second time for roughly 7 to 11 cycles using a sample-barcoded 5' primer and a J-beta primer mix. TCRdb reprocessed the 5' RACE reads with MiXCR, giving one entry per CDR3 protein. The sample carries about 780,000 distinct CDR3 sequences, 35% to 50% recorded once. Sample: blood. These receptors were taken from a man at least 80 years old in good health.

The V and J genes are TRBV29-1 and TRBJ2-1; 9 positions match TRBD2. This CDR3 has 15 amino acids. Germline CDR1 is SQVTM and CDR2 is ANQGSEA. With V trimmed by 7 bases and J by 9 bases, 16 bases remained unmatched. CDR3 nucleotides: TGCAGCGGCTCCGGGACTAGCCAACCGGGGCTTGAGCAGTTCTTC. Its translation is CSGSGTSQPGLEQFF.

The genes are TRBV7-9 and TRBJ2-5, with 7 bases identical to TRBD2. Germline-derived CDR1 and CDR2 are SEHNR and FQNEAQ (reference sequence). The CDR3 is 15 amino acids. V lost 7 bases, J lost 11 bases, and 19 bases stayed unmatched. Here the CDR3 DNA reads TGTGCCAGCACCCAAGGGCTAGCGGATTACAATGAGCAGTACTTC. Translated, it gives CASTQGLADYNEQYF. Full variable domain (missing parts from reference TRBV7-9 and TRBJ2-5): DTGVSQNPRHKITKRGQNVTFRCDPISEHNRLYWYRQTLGQGPEFLTYFQNEAQLEKSRLLSDRFSAERPKGSFSTLEIQRTEQGDSAMYLCASTQGLADYNEQYFGPGTRLLVL.

This clonotype turned up a few times. V gene TRBV12-3 or TRBV12-4 combines with J gene TRBJ2-5; 7 positions match TRBD1. This CDR3 region has 16 residues. Trimming at V came to 5 bases and at J to 2 bases, leaving 11 bases not matched to a gene. The CDR3 coding sequence is TGTGCCAGCAGTGTAGTCCGGGACAGACGGCAAGAGACCCAGTACTTC. It specifies CASSVVRDRRQETQYF.

This chain links TRBV11-3 with TRBJ2-1, with TRBD2 matching over 15 bases. Germline CDR1 and CDR2: SGHNT and YENEEA. V shed 3 bases, J shed 4 bases, and the junction held 10 bases outside the gene matches. The CDR3 totals 19 residues. CDR3 in amino acids: CASSLSGLAGGPRYNEQFF. The CDR3 DNA reads TGTGCCAGCAGCTTGAGCGGACTAGCGGGAGGGCCGAGGTACAATGAGCAGTTCTTC.

As for this clonotype: The junction shows a germline mismatch at one end, possibly a read error. The rearrangement uses TRBV5-1 and TRBJ2-1; 9 bases map to TRBD2. The CDR3 contains 17 residues. Germline V CDR1 and CDR2: SGHRS, YFSETQ. CDR3: CASSLGLAEVVSDEQFF. The CDR3 DNA reads as TGCGCCAGCAGCTTGGGACTAGCGGAAGTAGTGTCCGATGAACAGTTCTTC. The entire variable domain, with the rest obtained from reference TRBV5-1 and TRBJ2-1, is as follows: KAGVTQTPRYLIKTRGQQVTLSCSPISGHRSVSWYQQTPGQGLQFLFEYFSETQRNKGNFPGRFSGRQFSNSRSEMNVSTLELGDSALYLCASSLGLAEVVSDEQFFGPGTRLTVL.

V is TRBV7-3 and J is TRBJ2-1; 8 bases map to TRBD2. The CDR3 consists of 15 residues. Germline V CDR1 and CDR2: SGHTA, FQGTGA. Trimming cost V 5 bases and J 9 bases; bases outside gene matches: 12. The CDR3 region is CASSQAGTRGSEQFF. The CDR3 DNA reads as TGTGCCAGCAGCCAAGCCGGGACTAGGGGGAGTGAGCAGTTCTTC. Full variable domain (rest looked up from reference TRBV7-3 and TRBJ2-1): GAGVSQTPSNKVTEKGKYVELRCDPISGHTALYWYRQSLGQGPEFLIYFQGTGAADDSGLPNDRFFAVRPEGSVSTLKIQRTERGDSAVYLCASSQAGTRGSEQFFGPGTRLTVL.

This clonotype has just a few counts. This chain links TRBV18 with TRBJ2-4; tentatively, D is TRBD1 (6 bases). The DNA end is a closer match to TRBJ2-7, so the J assignment may be wrong. Per germline, CDR1 KGHSH and CDR2 LQKENI. This CDR3 is 15 amino acids long. In DNA, the CDR3 is TGTGCCAGCTCAGGCCCAACAGGGACCGCCGGCGAGCAGTACTTC. It is translated as CASSGPTGTAGEQYF.

Regarding this clonotype: One end of the junction fails to match germline, which may point to a read error. The chain links TRBV5-1 to TRBJ2-1; D is possibly TRBD2 (7 bases). Germline V gene data show CDR1 as SGHRS and CDR2 as YFSETQ. The CDR3 contains 15 residues. This chain's CDR3 is CASSLGPGEGNEPFF. The CDR3 nucleotides are TGCGCCAGCAGCTTGGGCCCAGGGGAGGGCAATGAGCCGTTCTTC.

This sequence joins TRBV11-2 and TRBJ2-2; 7 positions match TRBD2. CDR3 length: 14 residues. V dropped 1 base and J dropped 7; count of bases not matched to a gene: 3. Germline V lookup: CDR1 SGHAT, CDR2 FQNNGV. CDR3 sequence: CASSLVGGDGELFF. CDR3 bases: TGTGCCAGCAGCTTAGTGGGAGGGGACGGGGAGCTGTTTTTT.

The sample holds a few counts of this clonotype. Possible read error: a much larger clone is one base away. V usage is TRBV19 and J usage is TRBJ2-2; tentative D call: TRBD1 (6 bases). This CDR3 is 15 amino acids long. The V gene's germline CDR1 is LNHDA and CDR2 SQIVND (reference sequence). V was pared by 5 bases and J by 4 bases, with 14 bases between. The CDR3 nucleotides read TGTGCCAGTAGTCCCCGTAGAGGGGGCACCGGGGAGCTGTTTTTT. Translation: CASSPRRGGTGELFF.

This chain connects TRBV28 to TRBJ2-1; no definite D call. The V gene's germline CDR1 is MDHEN and CDR2 SYDVKM. CDR3 length: 15 amino acids. Between the trimmed V and J ends, which lost 2 bases and 4 bases, there was a span of 12 bases. Here the CDR3 reads CASSLDSTRYNEQFF. The CDR3, as DNA: TGTGCCAGCAGTTTAGACTCCACCCGGTACAATGAGCAGTTCTTC.

V gene TRBV6-6 combines with J gene TRBJ1-5; D is ambiguous. V shed 2 bases and J shed 0 bases, with 14 bases lying between them. CDR1 is MNHNY, CDR2 SVGAGI, per germline (reference sequence). The CDR3 spans 17 residues. The CDR3 coding sequence is TGTGCCAGCAGTTACGGGAGGGAATCTTATAGCAATCAGCCCCAGCATTTT. Protein sequence: CASSYGRESYSNQPQHF.

A word on this clonotype: Its ends do not fully match the called genes, so a read error is possible. This chain's CDR3 is CTSSWDGSNIQYF. The DNA of the CDR3 is TGCACCAGCAGCTGGGACGGATCGAACATTCAGTACTTC. The V and J genes are TRBV5-1 and TRBJ2-4, with D perhaps being TRBD1 or TRBD2 (5 bases each). This CDR3 spans 13 amino acids. Germline assignment: CDR1 SGHRS and CDR2 YFSETQ.

This clonotype was observed a few times. The chain couples TRBV4-1 to TRBJ1-2; D possibly corresponds to TRBD1 (5 bases). Trimming cost V 7 bases and J 6 bases, with 18 bases left between them. The CDR3 covers 14 residues. From germline, CDR1 is MGHRA and CDR2 YSYEKL. The CDR3 loop is CASTGPGRVDGYTF. In DNA, the CDR3 is TGCGCCAGCACAGGGCCAGGCCGGGTGGATGGCTACACCTTC.

This clonotype was seen a handful of times. CDR3 loop: CASSYSPGTGGRETQYF. CDR3 DNA sequence: TGTGCCAGCAGTTACTCCCCCGGGACAGGGGGCCGAGAGACCCAGTACTTC. The chain uses TRBV6-5 and TRBJ2-5; 12 bases map to TRBD1. Germline V lookup: CDR1 MNHEY, CDR2 SVGAGI. The CDR3 has 17 residues. The V segment lost 0 bases and the J segment 4 bases; nucleotides outside the gene matches: 6.

In the case of this clonotype: At one end the junction does not follow the germline gene, possibly because of a read error. Written as DNA, the CDR3 is TGTGCCAGCTCACTCCGGGACAGGACCTACAATGAGCAGTTCTTT. Amino acid sequence: CASSLRDRTYNEQFF. The rearrangement links TRBV18 to TRBJ2-1; 8 bases are shared with TRBD1. The CDR3 extends over 15 amino acids. Germline CDR1 KGHSH, CDR2 LQKENI. Drawing the rest from reference TRBV18 and TRBJ2-1, the complete variable domain is NAGVMQNPRHLVRRRGQEARLRCSPMKGHSHVYWYRQLPEEGLKFMVYLQKENIIDESGMPKERFSAEFPKEGPSILRIQQVVRGDSAAYFCASSLRDRTYNEQFFGPGTRLTVL.

CDR3: CASSALGNIISYEQYF. The CDR3, as DNA: TGTGCCAGCAGCGCCTTAGGGAACATCATCTCCTACGAGCAGTACTTC. V usage is TRBV21-1 and J usage is TRBJ2-7. TRBV21-1 corresponds to a pseudogene. CDR3 length equals 16 residues.

V and J are TRBV12-3 or TRBV12-4 and TRBJ2-7; the D is unclear. The CDR3 spans 15 residues. V was pared by 6 bases and J by 1 base, with 16 bases between. The CDR3 is CASSTMGSGSYEQYF. The CDR3 region has the DNA TGTGCCAGCAGCACGATGGGGTCCGGGTCCTACGAGCAGTACTTC.

This clonotype occurred a few times. The CDR3 DNA reads as TGTGCCAGCAGCATCGGGACTAGCACTGAGCAGTTCTTC. This translates into CASSIGTSTEQFF. V is TRBV7-9 and J is TRBJ2-1, with 9 nucleotides matching TRBD2. The CDR3 runs to 13 residues. The germline gives CDR1 SEHNR, CDR2 FQNEAQ (reference sequence). Trimming took 5 bases from V and 9 from J; bases not matched to a gene: 5.

V gene TRBV20-1 combines with J gene TRBJ2-1; 12 positions agree with TRBD1. The length of the CDR3 is 19 residues. Germline assignment: CDR1 DFQATT and CDR2 SNEGSKA (reference sequence). The ends lost 2 bases at V and 3 bases at J; junction bases unmatched: 14. The CDR3 reads CSARHGTGGLAGVYNEQFF. The CDR3 region has the DNA TGCAGTGCTAGACACGGGACAGGGGGCCTAGCGGGAGTCTACAATGAGCAGTTCTTC.